These 19 T cell receptor beta chains originate from one sample sequenced in a study of cytomegalovirus exposure and HLA in healthy donors. Primers: 60 Vbeta forward and 13 Jbeta reverse. This table comes from immunoSEQ multiplex PCR, and its TCRdb copy is limited to in-frame clones, with some not included. In the table there are 85,000 to 100,000 clones, approximately 84% of which are singletons. The sample comprised PBMCs. All receptors derive from a girl aged 2-15 years in good health and CMV-seropositive.

The chain links TRBV30 to TRBJ1-1; D is undetermined. The CDR3 has 14 residues. V lost 0 bases to trimming and J lost 1 base, with 9 bases between them. CDR1 is GTSNPN and CDR2 is SVGIG in the germline V gene (reference sequence). Here the CDR3 reads CAWSVLRQNTEAFF. The CDR3 coding sequence is TGTGCCTGGAGTGTACTGCGCCAGAACACTGAAGCTTTCTTT.

This chain links TRBV5-1 with TRBJ2-1, with 10 bases matching TRBD2. The V gene's germline CDR1 is SGHRS and CDR2 YFSETQ. V lost 4 bases and J lost 7; bases outside the gene matches: 11. The CDR3 sequence is 16 residues long. DNA for the CDR3: TGCGCCAGCAGCCCGCCCCTAGCGGGAGATAGGAATGAGCAGTTCTTC. This gives the protein CASSPPLAGDRNEQFF. The variable domain in full, with the rest retrieved from reference TRBV5-1 and TRBJ2-1, is KAGVTQTPRYLIKTRGQQVTLSCSPISGHRSVSWYQQTPGQGLQFLFEYFSETQRNKGNFPGRFSGRQFSNSRSEMNVSTLELGDSALYLCASSPPLAGDRNEQFFGPGTRLTVL.

This chain links TRBV28 with TRBJ2-3; perhaps TRBD2 as D (6 bases). Deletions cut 3 bases from V and 0 bases from J, with 10 bases between. CDR1 and CDR2 from the germline V gene are MDHEN and SYDVKM. The length of the CDR3 is 15 residues. CDR3 coding DNA: TGTGCCAGCAGTTTTTGGCGGGACAGCACAGATACGCAGTATTTT. Translating gives CASSFWRDSTDTQYF.

This rearrangement joins TRBV6-6 to TRBJ1-2; 11 positions match TRBD1. J lost 4 bases, V lost 5 bases, and 6 bases had no gene match. The germline V gene encodes CDR1 MNHNY and CDR2 SVGAGI (reference sequence). The CDR3 runs to 15 residues. The CDR3 DNA is TGTGCCAGCAGTCCCAGGGACAGGGGGTCCTATGGCTACACCTTC. Protein: CASSPRDRGSYGYTF.

The chain couples TRBV5-6 to TRBJ2-7; 7 nucleotides align to TRBD1. Germline-derived CDR1 and CDR2 are SGHDT and YYEEEE. V shed 3 bases, J shed 2 bases, and the junction held 5 bases outside the gene matches. This CDR3 spans 14 amino acids. The CDR3 region is CASSSGTVTYEQYF. CDR3 coding DNA: TGTGCCAGCAGCTCCGGGACAGTAACCTACGAGCAGTACTTC. The full variable domain, its missing parts supplied by reference TRBV5-6 and TRBJ2-7, is DAGVTQSPTHLIKTRGQQVTLRCSPKSGHDTVSWYQQALGQGPQFIFQYYEEEERQRGNFPDRFSGHQFPNYSSELNVNALLLGDSALYLCASSSGTVTYEQYFGPGTRLTVT.

V is TRBV6-1 and J is TRBJ2-7; a possible D gene is TRBD1 (6 bases). This CDR3 spans 15 amino acids. Germline V gene sequence: CDR1 MNHNS, CDR2 SASEGT. With 4 bases removed from V and 6 bases from J, the gap between germline ends came to 19 bases. DNA for the CDR3: TGTGCCAGCAGTGGCTTACAGGGCCCGAAGGGCGAGCAGTACTTC. It yields the protein CASSGLQGPKGEQYF.

The V and J genes are TRBV28 and TRBJ2-2; 8 bases match TRBD2. Looked up from germline, CDR1 is MDHEN and CDR2 is SYDVKM. V gave up 9 bases and J gave up 7 bases; unmatched junction bases: 10. This CDR3 comprises 14 residues. DNA for the CDR3: TGTGCCAGTGCCTTAAGTAGCGGGATCGGGGAGCTGTTTTTT. It specifies CASALSSGIGELFF. Supplemented by reference TRBV28 and TRBJ2-2, the full variable domain reads DVKVTQSSRYLVKRTGEKVFLECVQDMDHENMFWYRQDPGLGLRLIYFSYDVKMKEKGDIPEGYSVSREKKERFSLILESASTNQTSMYLCASALSSGIGELFFGEGSRLTVL.

The chain combines TRBV13 with TRBJ1-1; TRBD1 agrees at 8 bases. Germline CDR1 reads PRHDT; CDR2 reads FYEKMQ (reference sequence). Trimming cost V 4 bases and J 8 bases; bases outside gene matches: 6. CDR3 size: 13 residues. CDR3 residues: CASSSGTGGEAFF. The CDR3 bases are TGTGCCAGCAGCTCTGGGACAGGCGGCGAAGCTTTCTTT.

This clone was observed a handful of times. This chain uses TRBV28 with TRBJ2-1; 9 positions agree with TRBD1. J was trimmed by 11 bases and V by 5 bases; bases with no gene match: 4. This CDR3 is built from 12 residues. The germline V gene has CDR1 MDHEN and CDR2 SYDVKM. CDR3: CASSGTGSKQFF. The CDR3 DNA reads as TGTGCCAGCAGTGGGACAGGGTCAAAGCAGTTCTTC. The variable domain in full, completed from reference TRBV28 and TRBJ2-1, reads DVKVTQSSRYLVKRTGEKVFLECVQDMDHENMFWYRQDPGLGLRLIYFSYDVKMKEKGDIPEGYSVSREKKERFSLILESASTNQTSMYLCASSGTGSKQFFGPGTRLTVL.

The V gene is TRBV5-6, the J gene TRBJ2-3; 9 bases map to TRBD2. Trimming removed 4 bases from V and 0 bases from J; junction bases left unmatched: 6. The CDR3 totals 16 residues. The germline V gene encodes CDR1 SGHDT and CDR2 YYEEEE. CDR3 sequence (DNA): TGTGCCAGCAGCCCTCCTAGCGGGGCCAGCACAGATACGCAGTATTTT. It specifies CASSPPSGASTDTQYF.

The gene calls are TRBV27 and TRBJ2-1; 8 bases agree with TRBD1. The CDR3 extends over 17 amino acids. Germline loops: CDR1 MNHEY, CDR2 SMNVEV (reference sequence). The J segment lost 3 bases and the V segment lost 3 bases, leaving 10 bases of the junction unmatched. The CDR3 DNA follows: TGTGCCAGCAGTTTCTCAGGGGGCCGGCTCCTCTACAATGAGCAGTTCTTC. This translates into CASSFSGGRLLYNEQFF.

The CDR3 bases are TGTGCCAGCAGCCCACAGGGGGTATCTAACTATGGCTACACCTTC. The encoded protein is CASSPQGVSNYGYTF. The J gene is TRBJ1-2, the V gene TRBV5-6; 8 positions agree with TRBD1. The V and J ends lost 4 bases and 0 bases, in that order; junction bases with no gene match: 5. This CDR3 contains 15 residues. The germline gives CDR1 SGHDT, CDR2 YYEEEE.

The chain joins TRBV6-5 to TRBJ2-5; 9 bases match TRBD1. The DNA matches TRBJ2-7 better at its end, which makes the J call doubtful. This CDR3 comprises 14 residues. Germline CDR1 reads MNHEY; CDR2 reads SVGAGI. The DNA for the CDR3 is TGTGCCAGCAGCCCGGGACAGGGAAACTACGAGCAGTACTTC. Its translation is CASSPGQGNYEQYF.

This chain uses TRBV6-4 with TRBJ1-5; 8 nucleotides agree with TRBD1. The CDR3 spans 14 residues. V shed 3 bases, J shed 2 bases, and the junction held 0 bases outside the gene matches. The V gene's germline CDR1 is MRHNA and CDR2 SNTAGT. CDR3 nucleotide sequence: TGTGCCAGCAGTGAGACAGGGGGCAATCAGCCCCAGCATTTT. This translates into CASSETGGNQPQHF.

The chain is built from TRBV6-5 and TRBJ1-2, with no clear D. Germline V gene data show CDR1 as MNHEY and CDR2 as SVGAGI. Trimming left V 4 bases short and J 7 bases short, with 13 bases between. There are 13 residues in the CDR3. DNA of the CDR3: TGTGCCAGCAGTTCACAGAGTGAGGGTGGCTACACCTTC. It yields the protein CASSSQSEGGYTF.

This chain connects TRBV19 to TRBJ1-5; 7 positions match TRBD1. V lost 6 bases to trimming and J lost 0 bases; unmatched junction nucleotides: 8. The CDR3 sequence is 16 residues long. CDR1 LNHDA and CDR2 SQIVND come from the germline V gene (reference sequence). The DNA of the CDR3 is TGTGCCAGTAGCTCAGGGACAGTCAATAGCAATCAGCCCCAGCATTTT. Translated: CASSSGTVNSNQPQHF.

The V call is TRBV5-1, the J call TRBJ1-2; 8 bases fit TRBD1. Germline trimming cut 0 bases from V and 7 bases from J; bases unmatched to any gene: 5. The length of the CDR3 is 14 residues. Germline V gene sequence: CDR1 SGHRS, CDR2 YFSETQ. CDR3 sequence: CASSLGTGPGGYTF. The CDR3 bases are TGCGCCAGCAGCTTGGGGACAGGGCCCGGTGGCTACACCTTC.

This clone turned up a few times. The chain uses TRBV27 and TRBJ1-1; 10 bases line up with TRBD1. Germline V gene lookup returns CDR1 MNHEY and CDR2 SMNVEV (reference sequence). This CDR3 is built from 16 residues. With 2 bases clipped from V and 3 bases from J, the junction kept 6 bases outside the gene matches. CDR3 amino acids: CASSLGTGVTYTEAFF. CDR3 DNA: TGTGCCAGCAGTTTAGGGACAGGGGTAACGTACACTGAAGCTTTCTTT.

The J gene is TRBJ2-1, the V gene TRBV5-6, with D possibly matching TRBD2 (5 bases). The V end lost 7 bases, the J end lost 7 bases, and 15 bases lay between the germline ends. The germline gives CDR1 SGHDT, CDR2 YYEEEE. The CDR3 loop spans 13 amino acids. CDR3 in amino acids: CASHLGGPNEQFF. The CDR3 DNA reads as TGTGCCAGCCATCTCGGAGGTCCTAATGAGCAGTTCTTC. Combining the CDR3 with reference TRBV5-6 and TRBJ2-1 gives the whole variable domain DAGVTQSPTHLIKTRGQQVTLRCSPKSGHDTVSWYQQALGQGPQFIFQYYEEEERQRGNFPDRFSGHQFPNYSSELNVNALLLGDSALYLCASHLGGPNEQFFGPGTRLTVL.